The rows below give T cell receptor beta chains drawn from one sample of a study of blood T cell repertoires in COVID-19. Profiled with immunoSEQ multiplex PCR; TCRdb holds only in-frame clones, not every one. The repertoire holds under 350,000 clones, with around 89% as singletons. The sequenced sample was peripheral blood. These receptor sequences come from a man aged 40-50 years with acute or convalescent COVID-19. Each CDR3 is given with its conserved first and last residue. Fields, in order: V gene, J gene, clone size, D gene, CDR3 DNA, CDR3 protein. A D gene is named only where the DNA matches it firmly. Rows give clone size only sometimes, using once, few, many, or a class for an expanded clone.

V: TRBV10-1; J: TRBJ1-1; size: NA; D: NA; DNA: TGCGCCAGCTCCTCGGGGGATCACACTGAAGCTTTCTTT; CDR3: CASSSGDHTEAFF
V: TRBV24-1; J: TRBJ1-2; size: NA; D: NA; DNA: TGTGCCACCAGTGATTCACACGGGCTTCAGGGGAATAACTATGGCTACACCTTC; CDR3: CATSDSHGLQGNNYGYTF
V: TRBV25-1; J: TRBJ2-7; size: once; D: TRBD1; DNA: TGTGCCAGCAGCCCAGGGGGCGCGAACCCCTACGAGCAGTACTTC; CDR3: CASSPGGANPYEQYF
V: TRBV10-2; J: TRBJ2-1; size: NA; D: NA; DNA: TGCGCCAGCAGTGAGTCGGGTAGGAGGGCCCCTAGCAATGAGCAGTTCTTC; CDR3: CASSESGRRAPSNEQFF
V: TRBV6-5; J: TRBJ2-3; size: NA; D: NA; DNA: TGTGCCAGCACTCGGACAGATACGCAGTATTTT; CDR3: CASTRTDTQYF
V: TRBV6-2/TRBV6-3; J: TRBJ2-1; size: NA; D: TRBD1; DNA: TGTGCCAGCAGTCCCCGGACAGGGTACCATGAGCAGTTCTTC; CDR3: CASSPRTGYHEQFF
V: TRBV4-2; J: TRBJ1-6; size: NA; D: TRBD1; DNA: TGTGCCAGCAGTGACCGGGACAGGGCCTTTTCACCCCTCCACTTT; CDR3: CASSDRDRAFSPLHF
V: TRBV5-8; J: TRBJ2-6; size: NA; D: TRBD1; DNA: TGTGCCAGCAGCTCCGGGACAGGGGGCCTGAGTTCTGGGGCCAACGTCCTGACTTTC; CDR3: CASSSGTGGLSSGANVLTF
V: TRBV6-1; J: TRBJ1-1; size: NA; D: NA; DNA: TGTGCCAGCAGTGACCTTGACAGCCTGAACACTGAAGCTTTCTTT; CDR3: CASSDLDSLNTEAFF
V: TRBV5-1; J: TRBJ1-4; size: NA; D: NA; DNA: TGCGCCAGCCGGGACTTACCTAATGAAAAACTGTTTTTT; CDR3: CASRDLPNEKLFF
V: TRBV12-5; J: TRBJ2-2; size: NA; D: TRBD1; DNA: TGTGCTAGTGGTTTGGAATTACAGGGGGCCGTTCAAGGTACGAACACCGGGGAGCTGTTTTTT; CDR3: CASGLELQGAVQGTNTGELFF
V: TRBV5-6; J: TRBJ2-1; size: once; D: TRBD2; DNA: TGTGCCAGCAGCTTGGTTAGCGGGGGGGCAGAGCAGTTCTTC; CDR3: CASSLVSGGAEQFF